This T cell receptor beta chain appears in the sequencing data of a study of identical twins. Study conclusions and caveats: Surplus twin overlap in beta out-of-frame sequences was less pronounced. Where out-of-frame alpha sequences were twin-shared, they showed excess low generation probability. Models came in too low on out-of-frame TCR alpha sharing in monozygotic twins. Part of the zero-insertion signal could reflect confounding by invariant MAIT and iNKT cells.

The trim removed 3 bases at V and 4 bases at J, leaving 7 bases unmatched. The CDR3 runs to 16 residues. Notes on this clonotype: Its cognate antigen is unknown.

TCRdb processed the 5' RACE reads anew with MiXCR; each CDR3 protein has one entry. The repertoire holds around 680,000 distinct CDR3 sequences, with 8.5% to 9% as singletons. These data also formed part of another study, on yellow fever vaccine responses in identical twins.

Specimen: PBMCs. The clonotype originates from a woman younger than 35 in good health. V is TRBV12-3 or TRBV12-4 and J is TRBJ2-2; the match to TRBD2 covers 8 bases. The DNA of the CDR3 is TGTGCCAGCAGTTTCTTCGGGGGGGCCCCCACCGGGGAGCTGTTTTTT. This encodes CASSFFGGAPTGELFF.